The sample holds a few counts of the clone carrying this T cell receptor beta chain. Its antigen is as yet unknown. At one of its ends the junction is not consistent with the germline gene, which may arise from a read error. Described treatment: oral pan-JAK inhibitor, 5-10 mg twice daily. The authors extracted RNA and reverse transcribed it into cDNA as the sequencing template. Clones were sequenced by immunoSEQ multiplex PCR, and TCRdb holds only the in-frame ones, with some missing. The sample holds fewer than 350,000 clones, more than 45% seen once. This sample is drawn from a study of CD8+ T cells in alopecia areata. Study in general: Treated patients were dosed with oral tofacitinib, taking 5 to 10 mg twice daily. Patients given treatment had severity scored by the percentage of scalp area affected.

CDR1 SSHAT and CDR2 FNYEAQ come from the germline V gene (reference sequence). The CDR3 totals 13 residues. General observations from the study: Elevated clonality characterized lesional scalp relative to normal scalp, particularly in alopecia totalis/universalis.

The specimen comprised CD4+ T cells sorted from blood, sampled at week 24, from a patient treated with tofacitinib. The chain couples TRBV7-7 to TRBJ2-2; D not certain. This clonotype was obtained from a human donor with alopecia areata. For the CDR3, the DNA is TGTGCTAGCAGCTTAGGGCTCGGCGGGGAGCTGTTTTTT. It specifies CASSLGLGGELFF.